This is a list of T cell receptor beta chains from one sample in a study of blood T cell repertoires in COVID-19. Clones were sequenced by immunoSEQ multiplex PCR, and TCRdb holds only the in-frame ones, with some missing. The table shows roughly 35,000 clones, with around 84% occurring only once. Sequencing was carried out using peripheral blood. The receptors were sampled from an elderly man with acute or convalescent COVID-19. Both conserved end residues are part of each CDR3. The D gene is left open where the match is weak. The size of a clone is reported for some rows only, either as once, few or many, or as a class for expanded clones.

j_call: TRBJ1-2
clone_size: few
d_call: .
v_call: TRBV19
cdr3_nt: TGTGCCAGTCATATAGGGGGGTTGGGGGGTCTCTACTATGGCTACACCTTC
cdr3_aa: CASHIGGLGGLYYGYTF

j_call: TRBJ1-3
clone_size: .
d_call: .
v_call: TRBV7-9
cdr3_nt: TGTGCCAGCAGCTTATTGACAGAAAACACCATATATTTT
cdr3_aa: CASSLLTENTIYF

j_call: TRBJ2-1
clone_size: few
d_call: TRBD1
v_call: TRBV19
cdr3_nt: TGTGCCAGTAGTATTCAGGGGGCGAGAGGCAATGAGCAGTTCTTC
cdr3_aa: CASSIQGARGNEQFF

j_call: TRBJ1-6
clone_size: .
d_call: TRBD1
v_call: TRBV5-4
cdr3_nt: TGTGCCAGCAGCTCTCGACAGGGGAAAGGGCCCCTCCACTTT
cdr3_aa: CASSSRQGKGPLHF

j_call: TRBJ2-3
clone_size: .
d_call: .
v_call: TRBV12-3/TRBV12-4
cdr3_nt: TGTGCCAGCAGCCCGCTTAGCAATACGCAGTATTTT
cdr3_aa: CASSPLSNTQYF

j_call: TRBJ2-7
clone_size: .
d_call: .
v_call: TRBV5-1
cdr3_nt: TGCGCCAGCAGCTTTTCCGGGGGAGCCTACGAGCAGTACTTC
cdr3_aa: CASSFSGGAYEQYF

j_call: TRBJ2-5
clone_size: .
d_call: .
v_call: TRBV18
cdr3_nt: TGTGCCAGCTCACCACCGATGGCTCGGGGAGGGACCCAGTACTTC
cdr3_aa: CASSPPMARGGTQYF

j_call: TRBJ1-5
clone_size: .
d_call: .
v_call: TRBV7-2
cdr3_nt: TGTGCCAGCAGCTTGTCCCTAAATCAGCCCCAGCATTTT
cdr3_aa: CASSLSLNQPQHF

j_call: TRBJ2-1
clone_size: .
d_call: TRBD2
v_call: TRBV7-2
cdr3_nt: TGTGCCAGCAGCAAAACTAGCGGGGGGTACAATGAGCAGTTCTTC
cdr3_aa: CASSKTSGGYNEQFF

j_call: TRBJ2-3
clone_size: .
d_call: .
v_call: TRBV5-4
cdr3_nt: TGTGCCAGCAGCTTGGCCGTGGACTTTCGCCGGTCGGATACGCAGTATTTT
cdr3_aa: CASSLAVDFRRSDTQYF

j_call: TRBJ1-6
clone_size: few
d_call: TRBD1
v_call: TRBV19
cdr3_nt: TGTGCCAGTAGGGACCGGACAGGGGATTCACCCCTCCACTTT
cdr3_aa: CASRDRTGDSPLHF

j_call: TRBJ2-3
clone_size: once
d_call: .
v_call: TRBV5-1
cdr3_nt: TGCGCCAGCAGCCCAAGACAGCACACAGATACGCAGTATTTT
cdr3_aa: CASSPRQHTDTQYF

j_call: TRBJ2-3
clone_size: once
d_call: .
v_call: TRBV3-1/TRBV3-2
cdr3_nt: TGTGCCAGCAGACGTAATTTAGTTCTCGATACGCAGTATTTT
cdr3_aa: CASRRNLVLDTQYF

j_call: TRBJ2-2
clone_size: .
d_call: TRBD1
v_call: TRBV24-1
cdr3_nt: TGTGCCACCAGTGACCTTGGACAGGGCACCGGGGAGCTGTTTTTT
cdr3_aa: CATSDLGQGTGELFF

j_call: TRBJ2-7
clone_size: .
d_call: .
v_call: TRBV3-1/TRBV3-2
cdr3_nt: TGTGCCAGCAGCCAAGACTTCGACTGGCAACAGGGCAAGTGGGCCACCTACGAGCAGTACTTC
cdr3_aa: CASSQDFDWQQGKWATYEQYF

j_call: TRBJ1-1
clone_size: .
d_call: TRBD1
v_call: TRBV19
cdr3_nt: TGTGCCAGTAATCCCAGGGGGATGAACACTGAAGCTTTCTTT
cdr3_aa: CASNPRGMNTEAFF

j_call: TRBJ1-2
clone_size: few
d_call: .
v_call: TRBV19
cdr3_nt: TGTGCCAGTAGTATTGAGGCCTCCTATGGCTACACCTTC
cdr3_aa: CASSIEASYGYTF

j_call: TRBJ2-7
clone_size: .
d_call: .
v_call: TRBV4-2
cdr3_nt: TGTGCCAGCAGCCAAGAGGGGGACTTAACTTTCTCCTACGAGCAGTACTTC
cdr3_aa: CASSQEGDLTFSYEQYF

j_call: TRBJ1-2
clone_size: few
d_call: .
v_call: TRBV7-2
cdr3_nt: TGTGCCAGCAGTAATAGCCAGGGCTACGGTGGTGGCTACACCTTC
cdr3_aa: CASSNSQGYGGGYTF

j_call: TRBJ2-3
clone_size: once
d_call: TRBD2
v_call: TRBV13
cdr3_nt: TGTGCCAGCTCCCTAGCGGGGGGGCCAGGGACAGATACGCAGTATTTT
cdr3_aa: CASSLAGGPGTDTQYF

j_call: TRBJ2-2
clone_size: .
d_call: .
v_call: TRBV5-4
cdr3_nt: TGTGCCAGCAGCTTTCAGGGGCTCAGCACCGGGGAGCTGTTTTTT
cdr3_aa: CASSFQGLSTGELFF

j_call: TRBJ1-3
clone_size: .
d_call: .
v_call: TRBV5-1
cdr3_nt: TGCGCCAGCAGCTTGGGGCACTCTGGAAACACCATATATTTT
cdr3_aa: CASSLGHSGNTIYF

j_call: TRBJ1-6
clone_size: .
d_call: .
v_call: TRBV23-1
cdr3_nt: TGCGCCAGCAGGGATACAGGGTGTAATTCACCCCTCCACTTT
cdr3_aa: CASRDTGCNSPLHF

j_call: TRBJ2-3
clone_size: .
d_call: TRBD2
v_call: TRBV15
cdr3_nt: TGTGCCACCAGCCCGCGCCGGGGGGGGAGCACAGATACGCAGTATTTT
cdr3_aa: CATSPRRGGSTDTQYF

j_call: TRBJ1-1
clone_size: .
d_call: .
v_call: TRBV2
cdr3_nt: TGTGCCAGCAGTGATAGCACAGGGACGTACACTGAAGCTTTCTTT
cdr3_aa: CASSDSTGTYTEAFF

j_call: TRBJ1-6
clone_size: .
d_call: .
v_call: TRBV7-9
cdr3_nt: TGTGCCAGCAGCTTAGGAGGGAGCTCCTATAATTCACCCCTCCACTTT
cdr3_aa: CASSLGGSSYNSPLHF

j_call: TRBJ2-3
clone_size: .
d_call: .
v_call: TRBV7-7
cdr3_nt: TGTGCTAGCAGCATGTTTAGGGGGAGCACAGATACGCAGTATTTT
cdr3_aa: CASSMFRGSTDTQYF

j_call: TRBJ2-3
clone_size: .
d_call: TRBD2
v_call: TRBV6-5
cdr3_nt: TGTGCCAGCAGGCGATTGAGCGGGGGCGATACGCAGTATTTT
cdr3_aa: CASRRLSGGDTQYF

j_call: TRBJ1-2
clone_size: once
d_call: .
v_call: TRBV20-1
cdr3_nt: TGCAGTGCAACAGAGAACTATGGCTACACCTTC
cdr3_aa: CSATENYGYTF

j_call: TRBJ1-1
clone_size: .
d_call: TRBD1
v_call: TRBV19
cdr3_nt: TGTGCCAGTAGTTCCGGGACAGGGGGGTCAAACACTGAAGCTTTCTTT
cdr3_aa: CASSSGTGGSNTEAFF

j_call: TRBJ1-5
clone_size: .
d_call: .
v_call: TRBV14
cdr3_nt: TGTGCCAGCAGCCAAGGAGGGAATCATCAGCCCCAGCATTTT
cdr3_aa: CASSQGGNHQPQHF

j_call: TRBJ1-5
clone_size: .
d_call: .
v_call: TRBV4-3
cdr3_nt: TGCGCCAGCAGCCAAGAAATCCAAACCGGGTCTAGCAATCAGCCCCAGCATTTT
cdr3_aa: CASSQEIQTGSSNQPQHF

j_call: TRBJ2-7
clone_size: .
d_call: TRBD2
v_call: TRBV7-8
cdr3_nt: TGTGCCAGCAGCTTAGCCTCGGCCGGGGGGACCATTTACGAGCAGTACTTC
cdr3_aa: CASSLASAGGTIYEQYF

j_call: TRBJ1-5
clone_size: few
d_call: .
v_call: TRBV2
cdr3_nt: TGTGCCAGCAGTGAAGCATATAGCAATCAGCCCCAGCATTTT
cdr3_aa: CASSEAYSNQPQHF

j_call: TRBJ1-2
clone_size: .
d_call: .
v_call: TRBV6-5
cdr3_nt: TGTGCCAGCAGTTACATACGGGGGTCTAACTATGGCTACACCTTC
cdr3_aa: CASSYIRGSNYGYTF

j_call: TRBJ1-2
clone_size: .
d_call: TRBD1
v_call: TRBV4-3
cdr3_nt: TGCGCCAGCAGCCAAGATTCGGGGACAGGGTTGCATGGCTACACCTTC
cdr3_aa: CASSQDSGTGLHGYTF

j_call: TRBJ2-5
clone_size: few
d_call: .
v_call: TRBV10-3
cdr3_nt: TGTGCCATCAGCCCTAGTGGCGCGGGAGAGACCCAGTACTTC
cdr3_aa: CAISPSGAGETQYF

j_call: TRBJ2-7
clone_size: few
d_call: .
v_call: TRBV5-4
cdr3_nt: TGTGCCAGCAGCTTTTTACCCGGGACAACACGTTACGAGCAGTACTTC
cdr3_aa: CASSFLPGTTRYEQYF

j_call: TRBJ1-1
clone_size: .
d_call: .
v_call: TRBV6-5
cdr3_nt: TGTGCCAGCAGACCATCCGACAGAAACACTGAAGCTTTCTTT
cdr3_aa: CASRPSDRNTEAFF

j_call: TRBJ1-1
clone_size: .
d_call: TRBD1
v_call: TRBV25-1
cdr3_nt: TGTGCCAGCAGAGATGTCAATGACAGGGCTTTCCCTGAAGCTTTCTTT
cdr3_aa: CASRDVNDRAFPEAFF

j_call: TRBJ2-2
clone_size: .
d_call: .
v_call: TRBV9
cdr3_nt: TGTGCCAGCAGCGTAGGGACTCCCGTGGGGGAGCTGTTTTTT
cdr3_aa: CASSVGTPVGELFF

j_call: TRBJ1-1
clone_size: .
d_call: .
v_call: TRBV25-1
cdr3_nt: TGTGCCACATTGGGGAGGGGTAACACTGAAGCTTTCTTT
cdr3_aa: CATLGRGNTEAFF

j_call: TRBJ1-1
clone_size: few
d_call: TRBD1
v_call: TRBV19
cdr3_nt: TGTGCCAGTAGTATTGGGGACAGGGGTCAACGCGGGCTAGAAACTGAAGCTTTCTTT
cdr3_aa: CASSIGDRGQRGLETEAFF

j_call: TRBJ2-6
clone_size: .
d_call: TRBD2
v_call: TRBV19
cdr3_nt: TGTGCCAGTAGGCGGGGGGACTCTGGGGCCAACGTCCTGACTTTC
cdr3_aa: CASRRGDSGANVLTF

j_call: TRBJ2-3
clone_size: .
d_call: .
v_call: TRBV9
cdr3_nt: TGTGCCAGCAGCGAACAGATCACAGATACGCAGTATTTT
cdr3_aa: CASSEQITDTQYF

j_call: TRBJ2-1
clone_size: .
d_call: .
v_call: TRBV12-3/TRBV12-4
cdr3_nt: TGTGCCAGCAGCCCTGGCCCTGGAGTGAAGCAGTTCTTC
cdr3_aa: CASSPGPGVKQFF

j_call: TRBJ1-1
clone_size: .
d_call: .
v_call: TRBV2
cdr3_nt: TGTGCCAGCAGGGGGGGGCGCTTTATGAACACTGAAGCTTTCTTT
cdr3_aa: CASRGGRFMNTEAFF

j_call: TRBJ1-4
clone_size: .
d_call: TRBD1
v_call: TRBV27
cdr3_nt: TGTGCCAGCAGTTTACTTGGGGACAGGGGTGAAAAACTGTTTTTT
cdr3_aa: CASSLLGDRGEKLFF

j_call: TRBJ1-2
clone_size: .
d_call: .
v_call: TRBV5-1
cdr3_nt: TGCGCCAGCAGCTTAGGGGTACCTGGCTGGGGCTACACCTTC
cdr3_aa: CASSLGVPGWGYTF

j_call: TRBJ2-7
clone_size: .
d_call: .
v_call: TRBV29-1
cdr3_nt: TGCAGCGTTGACACCTACGAGCAGTACTTC
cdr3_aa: CSVDTYEQYF

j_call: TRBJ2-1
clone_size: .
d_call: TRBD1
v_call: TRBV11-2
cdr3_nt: TGTGCCAGCAGCCGCAGGGGGCTACGAGAGGAGCAGTTCTTC
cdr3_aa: CASSRRGLREEQFF

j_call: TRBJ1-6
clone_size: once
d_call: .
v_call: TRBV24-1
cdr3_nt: TGTGCCACCCAACGCGGGTGGAATTCACCCCTCCACTTT
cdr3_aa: CATQRGWNSPLHF

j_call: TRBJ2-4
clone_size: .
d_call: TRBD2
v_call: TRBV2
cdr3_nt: TGTGCCAGCAGTGCAGGCCGGAGCGGGGGGTCGACCATTCAGTACTTC
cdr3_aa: CASSAGRSGGSTIQYF

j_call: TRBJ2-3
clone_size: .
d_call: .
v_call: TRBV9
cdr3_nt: TGTGCCAGCAGCGTAACGGTGAGGGCTGGCACAGATACGCAGTATTTT
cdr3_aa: CASSVTVRAGTDTQYF

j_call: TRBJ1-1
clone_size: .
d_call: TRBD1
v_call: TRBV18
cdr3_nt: TGTGCCAGCTCATCAAGAAAGGGTGGACAGGGGAACACTGAAGCTTTCTTT
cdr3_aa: CASSSRKGGQGNTEAFF

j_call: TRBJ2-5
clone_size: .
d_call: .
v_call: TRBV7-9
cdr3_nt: TGTGCCAGCAGACCGAAACAACGACTGGGAGAGACCCAGTACTTC
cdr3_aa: CASRPKQRLGETQYF

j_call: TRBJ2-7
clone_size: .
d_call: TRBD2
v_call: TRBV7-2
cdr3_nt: TGTGCCAGCAGCTTAGGGCTAGCGGGGGGCGAGCAGTACTTC
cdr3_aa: CASSLGLAGGEQYF

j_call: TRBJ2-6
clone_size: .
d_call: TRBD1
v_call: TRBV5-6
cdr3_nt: TGTGCCAGCAGCTTGATCCAGGGGGTTGCTGGGGCCAACGTCCTGACTTTC
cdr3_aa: CASSLIQGVAGANVLTF

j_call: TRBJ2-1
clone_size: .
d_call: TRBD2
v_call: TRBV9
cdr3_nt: TGTGCCAGCAGCGTAGGAGAGCGGGGGTCCTACAATGAGCAGTTCTTC
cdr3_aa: CASSVGERGSYNEQFF